This TCR beta chain comes out of a study of regulatory T cells in long-lasting Graves disease. For the study at large: More than 5 years of antithyroid drugs with positive TSH receptor antibodies defined persistent Graves' disease.

This clonotype was picked up many times. Its antigen is unidentified. Time point denoted: persistent/refractory GD, antithyroid drugs over 5 years with positive TRAb. PBMC RNA served as the TCR library source. Libraries of TCR beta came from iRepertoire HTBI primers plus Arm-PCR of CDR3 regions. TCRdb passed the multiplex PCR reads through MiXCR, listing each CDR3 protein once. The sample holds about 470,000 distinct CDR3 sequences, about a fifth seen once. The CDR3 is 18 amino acids. Trimming took 4 bases from V and 0 from J; bases not matched to a gene: 14. Looked up from germline, CDR1 is SGHTA and CDR2 is FQGTGA. Study results and caveats: Newly diagnosed patients had higher TCR diversity than persistent Graves' patients did.

The chain uses TRBV7-3 and TRBJ2-7, with 8 bases that match TRBD1. This receptor was taken from a female donor with Graves disease. The sample consisted of peripheral blood mononuclear cells (PBMCs), taken when the disease was refractory, from a patient treated with antithyroid drugs. The CDR3 spells CASSSTTTGQANSYEQYF. The CDR3 DNA sequence: TGTGCCAGCAGCTCAACTACTACGGGACAGGCAAACTCCTACGAGCAGTACTTC. The whole variable domain, filled in from reference TRBV7-3 and TRBJ2-7, reads GAGVSQTPSNKVTEKGKYVELRCDPISGHTALYWYRQSLGQGPEFLIYFQGTGAADDSGLPNDRFFAVRPEGSVSTLKIQRTERGDSAVYLCASSSTTTGQANSYEQYFGPGTRLTVT.